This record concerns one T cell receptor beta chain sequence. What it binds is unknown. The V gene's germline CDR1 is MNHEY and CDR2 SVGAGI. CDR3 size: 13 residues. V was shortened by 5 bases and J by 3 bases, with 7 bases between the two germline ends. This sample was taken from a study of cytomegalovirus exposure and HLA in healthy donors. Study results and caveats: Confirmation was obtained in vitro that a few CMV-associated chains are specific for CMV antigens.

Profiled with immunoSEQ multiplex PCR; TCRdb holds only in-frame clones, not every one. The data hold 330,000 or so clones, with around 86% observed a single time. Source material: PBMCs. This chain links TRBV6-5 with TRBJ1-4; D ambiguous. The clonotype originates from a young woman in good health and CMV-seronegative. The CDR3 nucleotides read TGTGCCAGCAGTATCGTTGCTAATGAAAAACTGTTTTTT. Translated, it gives CASSIVANEKLFF.